The sequence of this T cell receptor beta chain was determined in a study of CD8 T cells in ankylosing spondylitis (dated by TCRdb to the late 2010s). Study-level background: The study set out to find disease-linked TCR variants by profiling T cell receptor beta repertoires in ankylosing spondylitis patients and healthy donors. The full study cohort was made up of 20 to 25 ankylosing spondylitis patients and fewer than 120 healthy donors. Samples of peripheral blood were taken, and for ankylosing spondylitis patients, synovial fluid was collected as well.

As concerns this clonotype: The antigen it binds to is not known. No much larger clonotype is one base removed from it; base qualities were not supplied.

Sequencing was performed on an Illumina HiSeq 2500. Quantitative 5'-RACE with molecular barcodes was used to prepare TCR beta libraries. Regarding the original processing steps: Disease-linked TCR variants were identified with a new computational method built on a probabilistic model of VDJ rearrangement. Clones were called with MiXCR by TCRdb after fastp trimmed the public reads at Q25, and only in-frame beta chains were retained. Entries that share a CDR3 protein sequence are merged under the most common genes and DNA. The V and J calls were determined by TCRdb, not by the authors. For this sample the table gives about 750,000 distinct CDR3 sequences, of which under 20% were detected only once. Around 20% of the sample rests with the top ten. General findings and caveats noted by the study authors: Some of the motif variants had been reported before in the synovial fluid and blood of reactive arthritis patients, a finding that suggests common disease-initiation mechanisms. According to the report, matched synovial fluid samples from ankylosing spondylitis patients were significantly enriched for the disease-linked clones. A CD8+ phenotype was shown by the disease-linked clones, which were found at relatively low frequencies in peripheral blood. Blood from ankylosing spondylitis patients appeared to be characterized by a TCR beta motif composed of eight highly homologous amino acid variants.

The CDR3, from cysteine to phenylalanine, totals 17 residues. Left in the record is the CDR3 DNA by itself, 51 bases read in frame from the first base. CDR1 and CDR2 were assigned from the germline V gene as MDHEN and SYDVKM. V is cut by 8 bases and J by 4 bases, and the space between the germline ends is 26 bases. The chain is assembled from TRBV28 and TRBJ2-5, with a weak D call of TRBD1 (6 bases match). The specimen sequenced was blood, either unsorted or a sorted T cell fraction (not recorded which). The TCR originated in a male donor with ankylosing spondylitis. The nucleotide sequence is TGTGCCAGCGACCAAAGGCAGGGGCCCGTGGGGATAGAGACCCAGTACTTC. It codes for CASDQRQGPVGIETQYF.